These T cell receptor beta chains were read from a single sample in a study of blood T cell repertoires in COVID-19. TCRdb keeps only in-frame clones here, not all; method: immunoSEQ multiplex PCR. The sample lists 250,000 to 300,000 clones; around 86% were seen once. The source material was PBMCs or T cells enriched from blood (not recorded which). All receptors come from a woman in her forties who had recovered from COVID-19. Both conserved end residues are part of each CDR3. The order of the fields is D gene, J gene, clone size, V gene, CDR3 length, CDR3 DNA, CDR3 protein. The D gene is left open where the match is weak. Only part of the rows carry a size: once, few, many, or a class if the clone is expanded.

d_call: NA; j_call: TRBJ2-1; clone_size: NA; v_call: TRBV18; cdr3_length: 16; cdr3_nt: TGTGCCAGCTCACCAAAGAGGGCCAGCTCCTACAATGAGCAGTTCTTC; cdr3_aa: CASSPKRASSYNEQFF
d_call: TRBD1; j_call: TRBJ1-4; clone_size: NA; v_call: TRBV7-9; cdr3_length: 14; cdr3_nt: TGTGCCAGCAGTACCGGGACAGGGCACGAAAAACTGTTTTTT; cdr3_aa: CASSTGTGHEKLFF
d_call: NA; j_call: TRBJ1-5; clone_size: NA; v_call: TRBV2; cdr3_length: 16; cdr3_nt: TGTGCCAGCAGTGGCGCGTCAGGGCTAGGTGGTCAGCCCCAGCATTTT; cdr3_aa: CASSGASGLGGQPQHF
d_call: NA; j_call: TRBJ2-5; clone_size: NA; v_call: TRBV11-2; cdr3_length: 13; cdr3_nt: TGTGCCAGCAGCGCGGCAAACCAAGAGACCCAGTACTTC; cdr3_aa: CASSAANQETQYF
d_call: NA; j_call: TRBJ2-6; clone_size: once; v_call: TRBV29-1; cdr3_length: 14; cdr3_nt: TGCAGCGTTGATGAGGGAACCGGGGCCAACGTCCTGACTTTC; cdr3_aa: CSVDEGTGANVLTF
d_call: TRBD1; j_call: TRBJ1-1; clone_size: NA; v_call: TRBV6-6; cdr3_length: 14; cdr3_nt: TGTGCCAGCAGTTTCAAAGAAAGGACAGGTGAAGCTTTCTTT; cdr3_aa: CASSFKERTGEAFF
d_call: NA; j_call: TRBJ2-1; clone_size: NA; v_call: TRBV3-1/TRBV3-2; cdr3_length: 15; cdr3_nt: TGTGCCAGCAGTAGCTTTCGTGTGGCGGTCGGTGGGCAGTTCTTC; cdr3_aa: CASSSFRVAVGGQFF
d_call: NA; j_call: TRBJ1-2; clone_size: once; v_call: TRBV3-1/TRBV3-2; cdr3_length: 16; cdr3_nt: TGTGCCAGCAGCCCGAGGGTTACCCGGTCGAACTATGGCTACACCTTC; cdr3_aa: CASSPRVTRSNYGYTF
d_call: NA; j_call: TRBJ2-3; clone_size: NA; v_call: TRBV6-5; cdr3_length: 15; cdr3_nt: TGTGCCAGCAGCCAACAGGGAGTCAGCACAGATACGCAGTATTTT; cdr3_aa: CASSQQGVSTDTQYF
d_call: NA; j_call: TRBJ1-5; clone_size: NA; v_call: TRBV28; cdr3_length: 14; cdr3_nt: TGTGCCAGCAGTTTGGGGGCTCGAAATCAGCCCCAGCATTTT; cdr3_aa: CASSLGARNQPQHF
d_call: NA; j_call: TRBJ2-7; clone_size: NA; v_call: TRBV6-5; cdr3_length: 13; cdr3_nt: TGTGCCAGCCAGCAGGCAGTCAACTACGAGCAGTACTTC; cdr3_aa: CASQQAVNYEQYF
d_call: NA; j_call: TRBJ2-7; clone_size: NA; v_call: TRBV15; cdr3_length: 16; cdr3_nt: TGTGCCACCAGCAGAGAAAAGACAGCCAGCTCCTACGAGCAGTACTTC; cdr3_aa: CATSREKTASSYEQYF
d_call: TRBD1; j_call: TRBJ2-7; clone_size: NA; v_call: TRBV6-5; cdr3_length: 16; cdr3_nt: TGTGCCAGCAGTTACCGGACAGGGTCTGACCGCTACGAGCAGTACTTC; cdr3_aa: CASSYRTGSDRYEQYF
d_call: TRBD2; j_call: TRBJ2-5; clone_size: few; v_call: TRBV6-2/TRBV6-3; cdr3_length: 16; cdr3_nt: TGTGCCAGCAGCTCCCGCGGTGGCGGGGGACGAGAGACCCAGTACTTC; cdr3_aa: CASSSRGGGGRETQYF
d_call: TRBD2; j_call: TRBJ2-7; clone_size: NA; v_call: TRBV18; cdr3_length: 16; cdr3_nt: TGTGCCAGCTCACTCCTCTCGGGGGGAGGGGAAAACGAGCAGTACTTC; cdr3_aa: CASSLLSGGGENEQYF
d_call: TRBD2; j_call: TRBJ2-1; clone_size: NA; v_call: TRBV14; cdr3_length: 18; cdr3_nt: TGTGCCAGCAGCCACCCGGGACTAGCGGGAAGCTCCTACAATGAGCAGTTCTTC; cdr3_aa: CASSHPGLAGSSYNEQFF
d_call: NA; j_call: TRBJ1-2; clone_size: NA; v_call: TRBV25-1; cdr3_length: 17; cdr3_nt: TGTGCCAGCAGTCCAAACGTAGGACAGCGTACAAACTATGGCTACACCTTC; cdr3_aa: CASSPNVGQRTNYGYTF
d_call: NA; j_call: TRBJ2-7; clone_size: NA; v_call: TRBV9; cdr3_length: 16; cdr3_nt: TGTGCCAGCAGCGTAGGAGGCCGCGGTGCTACCTACGAGCAGTACTTC; cdr3_aa: CASSVGGRGATYEQYF
d_call: NA; j_call: TRBJ1-2; clone_size: NA; v_call: TRBV3-1/TRBV3-2; cdr3_length: 15; cdr3_nt: TGTGCCAGCAGCCAAGATCTCGCCGGATCGGGGGGCTACACCTTC; cdr3_aa: CASSQDLAGSGGYTF
d_call: TRBD1; j_call: TRBJ1-1; clone_size: once; v_call: TRBV28; cdr3_length: 13; cdr3_nt: TGTGCCAGCCGGGACAGTCCGGATGCTGAAGCTTTCTTT; cdr3_aa: CASRDSPDAEAFF
d_call: NA; j_call: TRBJ1-1; clone_size: NA; v_call: TRBV4-1; cdr3_length: 16; cdr3_nt: TGCGCCAGCAGCCAAGATAGGGACAAGGGGCGCACTGAAGCTTTCTTT; cdr3_aa: CASSQDRDKGRTEAFF
d_call: TRBD2; j_call: TRBJ2-5; clone_size: NA; v_call: TRBV9; cdr3_length: 17; cdr3_nt: TGTGCCAGCGGCCCGACTAGCGGGAGGACCTTACAAGAGACCCAGTACTTC; cdr3_aa: CASGPTSGRTLQETQYF
d_call: NA; j_call: TRBJ1-2; clone_size: NA; v_call: TRBV12-3/TRBV12-4; cdr3_length: 13; cdr3_nt: TGTGCCAGCAGTTTGGGCCGTTCCGTGGGCTACACCTTC; cdr3_aa: CASSLGRSVGYTF
d_call: NA; j_call: TRBJ1-2; clone_size: NA; v_call: TRBV3-1/TRBV3-2; cdr3_length: 16; cdr3_nt: TGTGCCAGCAGCCCCCAAACAGCCTCCACTAACTATGGCTACACCTTC; cdr3_aa: CASSPQTASTNYGYTF
d_call: NA; j_call: TRBJ1-1; clone_size: NA; v_call: TRBV9; cdr3_length: 13; cdr3_nt: TGTGCCAGCAGCGTAGTTCCGGGGGGAGAAGCTTTCTTT; cdr3_aa: CASSVVPGGEAFF
d_call: TRBD1; j_call: TRBJ1-2; clone_size: NA; v_call: TRBV3-1/TRBV3-2; cdr3_length: 14; cdr3_nt: TGTGCCAGCAGCCAAGTTAAGGGACAGGATGGCTACACCTTC; cdr3_aa: CASSQVKGQDGYTF
d_call: NA; j_call: TRBJ2-7; clone_size: NA; v_call: TRBV6-2/TRBV6-3; cdr3_length: 14; cdr3_nt: TGTGCCAGCAGTTACGGGCCACGCGACTACGAGCAGTACTTC; cdr3_aa: CASSYGPRDYEQYF
d_call: TRBD1; j_call: TRBJ1-5; clone_size: NA; v_call: TRBV5-4; cdr3_length: 14; cdr3_nt: TGTGCCAGCAGCCGGACAGGGGACAATCAGCCCCAGCATTTT; cdr3_aa: CASSRTGDNQPQHF
d_call: TRBD2; j_call: TRBJ2-7; clone_size: NA; v_call: TRBV5-1; cdr3_length: 14; cdr3_nt: TGCGCCAGCAGCCGGACTAGCGGTACCTACGAGCAGTACTTC; cdr3_aa: CASSRTSGTYEQYF
d_call: TRBD1; j_call: TRBJ2-5; clone_size: NA; v_call: TRBV27; cdr3_length: 12; cdr3_nt: TGTGCCAGCAGTCCGACAGGGGTGACCCAGTACTTC; cdr3_aa: CASSPTGVTQYF
d_call: TRBD2; j_call: TRBJ2-1; clone_size: NA; v_call: TRBV19; cdr3_length: 18; cdr3_nt: TGTGCCAGTAGTACCCCCCTAAGACTAGCGGGATATAACAATGAGCAGTTCTTC; cdr3_aa: CASSTPLRLAGYNNEQFF
d_call: TRBD2; j_call: TRBJ2-3; clone_size: NA; v_call: TRBV7-8; cdr3_length: 17; cdr3_nt: TGTGCCAGCAGCCCAGAGCGGGGGGGTCTTAGCACAGATACGCAGTATTTT; cdr3_aa: CASSPERGGLSTDTQYF
d_call: NA; j_call: TRBJ1-2; clone_size: few; v_call: TRBV6-2/TRBV6-3; cdr3_length: 17; cdr3_nt: TGTGCCAGCAGTTGGGCGACCGGACCCCGGGAATCCTATGGCTACACCTTC; cdr3_aa: CASSWATGPRESYGYTF
d_call: NA; j_call: TRBJ2-7; clone_size: once; v_call: TRBV5-1; cdr3_length: 13; cdr3_nt: TGCGCCAGCAGCCTAACTTCTCCCTACGAGCAGTACTTC; cdr3_aa: CASSLTSPYEQYF
d_call: NA; j_call: TRBJ1-2; clone_size: NA; v_call: TRBV25-1; cdr3_length: 16; cdr3_nt: TGTGCCAGCAGTGAATTAACCGAGACAGACAACTATGGCTACACCTTC; cdr3_aa: CASSELTETDNYGYTF
d_call: TRBD2; j_call: TRBJ2-3; clone_size: NA; v_call: TRBV12-5; cdr3_length: 16; cdr3_nt: TGTGCTAGTGGTACTCTATCTAGCGGGAGAAAGGATACGCAGTATTTT; cdr3_aa: CASGTLSSGRKDTQYF
d_call: TRBD2; j_call: TRBJ2-5; clone_size: NA; v_call: TRBV5-1; cdr3_length: 15; cdr3_nt: TGCGCCAGCAGCTTGGAAGCGGGGTTAAGAGAGACCCAGTACTTC; cdr3_aa: CASSLEAGLRETQYF
d_call: NA; j_call: TRBJ1-4; clone_size: NA; v_call: TRBV12-5; cdr3_length: 15; cdr3_nt: TGTGCTAGTGGCCCGGGGGAGGGGGGTAATGAAAAACTGTTTTTT; cdr3_aa: CASGPGEGGNEKLFF
d_call: TRBD1; j_call: TRBJ1-6; clone_size: NA; v_call: TRBV7-2; cdr3_length: 15; cdr3_nt: TGTGCCAGCAGCTTAGTGGGGACAGAGAGTTCACCCCTCCACTTT; cdr3_aa: CASSLVGTESSPLHF
d_call: NA; j_call: TRBJ1-2; clone_size: NA; v_call: TRBV6-2/TRBV6-3; cdr3_length: 17; cdr3_nt: TGTGCCAGCAGTTACGGACCGCGGGTGCTAGGAAACTATGGCTACACCTTC; cdr3_aa: CASSYGPRVLGNYGYTF